This T cell receptor (beta chain) originates from a study of blood T cells in healthy people across ages. Study background: Template switching recovered approximately one barcoded beta molecule for every two T cells.

Regarding the study as a whole: Roughly linear declines in TCR beta diversity per million T cells occurred with age.

The use of a sample-barcoded 5' primer and a J-beta primer mix characterized a second PCR of about 7 to 12 cycles. TCRdb itself ran the 5' RACE reads through MiXCR, one entry per CDR3 protein. The sample lists about 800,000 distinct CDR3 sequences; roughly 60% were seen once. This CDR3 is built from 12 residues. Trimming took 5 bases from V and 7 from J, leaving 11 bases between them. Germline loops: CDR1 SGHTA, CDR2 FQGNSA. Notes on this clonotype: What it recognizes is unknown.

The chain carries TRBV7-2 and TRBJ1-1; weak D call: TRBD1 (6 bases). The TCR was taken from a man aged 30 to 45 in good health. Source material: blood. CDR3 loop: CASSGRTDEAFF. The DNA of the CDR3 is TGTGCCAGCAGCGGACGGACAGATGAAGCTTTCTTT.